This paragraph covers one TCR beta chain sequence. At cycle 4 day 1, cycle 7 day 1, and baseline, blood was sampled. The sample is drawn from a study of OX40 agonist ivuxolimab in advanced cancers. TCRdb keeps only in-frame clones here, not all; method: immunoSEQ multiplex PCR. The data show 65,000 to 90,000 clones, around 85% seen once. CDR1 and CDR2 from the germline V gene are SGHTA and FQGNSA. Deletions cut 2 bases from V and 4 bases from J, with 11 bases between. CDR3 length: 14 residues. This receptor was obtained from an adult with an advanced solid tumor such as melanoma, head and neck, liver or kidney cancer. The chain combines TRBV7-2 with TRBJ1-1; no clear D. Sequenced here: CD4+ or CD8+ T cells sorted from blood, sampled in a trial of the OX40 agonist ivuxolimab. This CDR3 is CASSLSQLATEAFF. The CDR3 bases are TGTGCCAGCAGCTTATCACAGTTGGCCACTGAAGCTTTCTTT.